This record covers a single T cell receptor (beta chain). This sample is part of a study of cytomegalovirus exposure and HLA in healthy donors. Primers included in the PCR were 60 Vbeta and 13 Jbeta primers. This table comes from immunoSEQ multiplex PCR, and its TCRdb copy is limited to in-frame clones, with some not included. This table holds approximately 150,000 clones, 84% found once. The CDR3 is 16 residues long. V lost 5 bases, J lost 0 bases, and 14 bases lay in between. Germline CDR1 reads SGHAT; CDR2 reads FQNNGV. The chain carries TRBV11-2 and TRBJ1-3, with a weak D call TRBD1 (5 bases). Specimen: PBMCs. This TCR was recovered from a girl aged 5 to 17 in good health and CMV-seropositive. CDR3 nucleotides: TGTGCCAGCAGCCCTAGGGCCAGGGTCTCTGGAAACACCATATATTTT. Protein product: CASSPRARVSGNTIYF. The full variable domain, in which reference TRBV11-2 and TRBJ1-3 provide the parts outside the CDR3, is EAGVAQSPRYKIIEKRQSVAFWCNPISGHATLYWYQQILGQGPKLLIQFQNNGVVDDSQLPKDRFSAERLKGVDSTLKIQPAKLEDSAVYLCASSPRARVSGNTIYFGEGSWLTVV.